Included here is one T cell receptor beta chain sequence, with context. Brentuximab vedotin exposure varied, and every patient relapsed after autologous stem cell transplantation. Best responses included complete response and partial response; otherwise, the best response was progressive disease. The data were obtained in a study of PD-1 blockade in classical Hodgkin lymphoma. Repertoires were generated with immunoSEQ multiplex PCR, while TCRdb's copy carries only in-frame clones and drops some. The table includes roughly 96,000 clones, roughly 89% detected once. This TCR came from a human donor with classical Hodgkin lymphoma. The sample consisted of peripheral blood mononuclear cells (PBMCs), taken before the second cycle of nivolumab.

The CDR3 region has the DNA TGTGCCAGCAGCCCCGGGGGGGGGCAGACCCAGTACTTC. This translates into CASSPGGGQTQYF. The genes are TRBV7-2 and TRBJ2-5; 8 nucleotides line up with TRBD2. This CDR3 comprises 13 residues. Germline CDR1 and CDR2: SGHTA and FQGNSA. V lost 5 bases, J lost 6 bases, and 5 bases stayed unmatched.